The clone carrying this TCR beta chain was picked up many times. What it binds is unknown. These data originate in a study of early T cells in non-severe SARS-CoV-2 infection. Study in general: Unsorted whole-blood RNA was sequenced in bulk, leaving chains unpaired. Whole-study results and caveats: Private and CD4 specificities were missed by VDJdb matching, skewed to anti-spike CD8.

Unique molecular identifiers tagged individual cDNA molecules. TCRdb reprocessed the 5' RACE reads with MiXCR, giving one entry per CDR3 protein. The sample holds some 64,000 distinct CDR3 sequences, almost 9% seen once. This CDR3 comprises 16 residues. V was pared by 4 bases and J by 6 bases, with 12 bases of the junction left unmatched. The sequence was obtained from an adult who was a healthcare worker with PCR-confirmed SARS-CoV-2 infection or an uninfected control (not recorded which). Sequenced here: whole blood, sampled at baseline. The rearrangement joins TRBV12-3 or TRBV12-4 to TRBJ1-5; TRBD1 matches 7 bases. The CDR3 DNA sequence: TGTGCCAGCAGTTACACACAGACAGGGTGGGGTCAGCCCCAGCATTTT. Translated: CASSYTQTGWGQPQHF.